The 25 T cell receptor beta chains in this list originate from one sample, sequenced in a study of shared clonotypes between healthy human individuals. Assay used: immunoSEQ multiplex PCR; TCRdb lists only in-frame clones, some missing. The sample includes about a million clones, around 75% seen only once; the top ten take about 1.5%. Specimen: memory CD4+ T cells sorted from blood. Subset of the sample: CD45RA-negative fraction. These receptors all stem from a man younger than 30 in good health.

This clone was found a few times. Other DNA sequences in the sample encode the same CDR3. The V call is TRBV2, the J call TRBJ1-4; 7 bases agree with TRBD1. Trimming at V came to 3 bases and at J to 8 bases, leaving 0 bases not matched to a gene. CDR1 SNHLY and CDR2 FYNNEI come from the germline V gene. This CDR3 has 12 amino acids. The CDR3 loop is CASSDRGEKLFF. The CDR3 region has the DNA TGTGCCAGCAGTGACAGGGGGGAAAAACTGTTTTTT.

This chain links TRBV6-4 with TRBJ1-2; possible D gene TRBD1, 5 bases. Trimming left V 6 bases short and J 4 bases short, with 18 bases between. This CDR3 contains 15 residues. CDR1 and CDR2 (germline): MRHNA, SNTAGT. CDR3 loop: CASRPDQGLPYGYTF. The CDR3 DNA reads TGTGCCAGCAGGCCCGATCAGGGCCTCCCCTATGGCTACACCTTC.

The chain employs TRBV7-9 and TRBJ1-4, with D tentatively TRBD1 (5 bases). The CDR3 totals 14 residues. Trimming left V 2 bases short and J 5 bases short, with 9 bases between. CDR1 is SEHNR and CDR2 is FQNEAQ in the germline V gene (reference sequence). The CDR3 region is CASSLTRGNEKLFF. The CDR3 DNA follows: TGTGCCAGCAGCTTAACGCGGGGGAATGAAAAACTGTTTTTT.

This clone was seen more than once but under ten times. The chain employs TRBV30 and TRBJ1-6; possible D gene TRBD1, 6 bases. V was cut by 3 bases and J by 8 bases, with 11 bases left in between. The CDR3 spans 13 residues. Germline CDR1 and CDR2: GTSNPN and SVGIG (reference sequence). The CDR3 protein is CAWSGQNYSPLHF. The CDR3, as DNA: TGTGCCTGGAGCGGACAGAATTATTCACCCCTCCACTTT.

V gene TRBV6-5 combines with J gene TRBJ1-2; a possible D gene is TRBD1 (5 bases). Germline CDR1 MNHEY, CDR2 SVGAGI. Trimming cost V 2 bases and J 5 bases, with 9 bases left between them. This CDR3 spans 13 amino acids. CDR3 in DNA: TGTGCCAGCAGTTACGACAGTACATATGGCTACACCTTC. Its protein is CASSYDSTYGYTF.

The chain couples TRBV6-5 to TRBJ1-1; D uncertain. CDR1 is MNHEY and CDR2 is SVGAGI in the germline V gene. The CDR3 has 15 amino acids. V was cut by 6 bases and J by 4 bases, with 18 bases left in between. In DNA form, the CDR3 reads TGTGCCAGCAGCCCCAGGACGAGGAGTCCCACTGAAGCTTTCTTT. Its translation is CASSPRTRSPTEAFF.

This clone was observed a few times. CDR3 nucleotides: TGCGCCAGCAGTGGAGGAGCGTCCCTACGCGCCGAGCAGTACTTC. Protein product: CASSGGASLRAEQYF. V gene TRBV10-2 combines with J gene TRBJ2-7, with unresolved D. The CDR3 is made up of 15 amino acids. Trimming took 4 bases from V and 6 from J, leaving 19 bases between them. CDR1 is WSHSY, CDR2 SAAADI, per germline.

The CDR3 sequence is CASRVWLTSGSETQYF. The CDR3 DNA reads TGTGCCAGCAGGGTGTGGCTGACTAGCGGGTCGGAGACCCAGTACTTC. The V call is TRBV2, the J call TRBJ2-5; 10 nucleotides match TRBD2. V gave up 6 bases and J gave up 5 bases; unmatched junction bases: 12. Germline CDR1 reads SNHLY; CDR2 reads FYNNEI. The CDR3 sequence is 16 residues long.

V gene TRBV5-6 combines with J gene TRBJ2-5; 7 bases line up with TRBD1. The V segment lost 5 bases and the J segment 7 bases; nucleotides outside the gene matches: 14. This CDR3 contains 15 residues. The germline V gene has CDR1 SGHDT and CDR2 YYEEEE. CDR3 bases: TGTGCCAGCAGTTCCGGGACAGAGGTCCGGGGGACCCAGTACTTC. Protein: CASSSGTEVRGTQYF.

The chain is built from TRBV6-1 and TRBJ1-2, with 7 bases lining up with TRBD1. This CDR3 is built from 15 residues. Germline CDR1 MNHNS, CDR2 SASEGT. The junction had 15 bases not matched to a gene; V was cut back by 6 bases and J by 8 bases. CDR3: CASRPEGDRVRGYTF. The CDR3 region has the DNA TGTGCCAGCAGACCCGAAGGAGACAGGGTTCGGGGCTACACCTTC.

With regard to this clone: Other DNA sequences in this sample translate to the same CDR3. This chain joins TRBV2 and TRBJ1-5; D remains unclear. V gave up 3 bases and J gave up 0 bases, with 9 bases separating them. Germline V gene data show CDR1 as SNHLY and CDR2 as FYNNEI. The CDR3 consists of 15 residues. The CDR3: CASSEGGYSNQPQHF. CDR3 sequence (DNA): TGTGCCAGCAGTGAGGGCGGTTATAGCAATCAGCCCCAGCATTTT.

The V call is TRBV18, the J call TRBJ1-2; the match to TRBD1 covers 7 bases. CDR1 and CDR2 (germline): KGHSH, LQKENI. Trimming at V came to 0 bases and at J to 4 bases, leaving 5 bases not matched to a gene. This CDR3 is 15 amino acids long. CDR3 protein: CASSPPGRGSYGYTF. The DNA of the CDR3 is TGTGCCAGCTCACCACCGGGCAGGGGGTCCTATGGCTACACCTTC.

The rearrangement links TRBV6-5 to TRBJ1-5, with no clear D. The ends were cut back, 5 bases at V and 0 bases at J, with 11 bases in the middle. Per germline, CDR1 MNHEY and CDR2 SVGAGI. This CDR3 is 15 amino acids long. The CDR3 sequence: CASSLDGNSNQPQHF. The CDR3 coding sequence is TGTGCCAGCAGTCTGGACGGGAATAGCAATCAGCCCCAGCATTTT.

CDR3 amino acids: CASSQDRGQIYEQYF. The CDR3 DNA is TGCGCCAGCAGCCAAGATCGGGGACAGATCTACGAGCAGTACTTC. The chain links TRBV4-3 to TRBJ2-7; TRBD1 matches 7 bases. Trimming took 0 bases from V and 3 from J; bases not matched to a gene: 5. This CDR3 contains 15 residues. Germline CDR1 reads LGHNA; CDR2 reads YSLEER.

Remarks on this clone: Other DNA sequences in the sample encode the same CDR3. This chain uses TRBV19 with TRBJ2-5; no clear D gene. The CDR3 has 14 residues. V shed 3 bases and J shed 0 bases, with 8 bases lying between them. Germline CDR1 is LNHDA and CDR2 is SQIVND (reference sequence). CDR3 in DNA: TGTGCCAGTAGTATCTCAGGTTACCAAGAGACCCAGTACTTC. This encodes CASSISGYQETQYF.

The genes are TRBV30 and TRBJ2-5; no reliable D call. The DNA matches TRBJ2-7 better at its end, which makes the J call doubtful. The CDR3 has 11 residues. Germline V CDR1 and CDR2: GTSNPN, SVGIG (reference sequence). CDR3 DNA sequence: TGTGCCTGGAGCAATCGCTACGAGCAGTACTTC. It yields the protein CAWSNRYEQYF.

V is TRBV5-1 and J is TRBJ1-6; the D is unclear. The CDR3 has 15 amino acids. V lost 0 bases to trimming and J lost 8 bases, with 12 bases between them. Germline V gene data show CDR1 as SGHRS and CDR2 as YFSETQ. The CDR3 bases are TGCGCCAGCAGCTTGGTTCTGGGGTCGGATTCACCCCTCCACTTT. Translating it yields CASSLVLGSDSPLHF.

Notes on this clone: With a much larger clone just one base away, this may be a read error. The gene calls are TRBV5-1 and TRBJ1-1; D is unresolved. Trimming cost V 3 bases and J 1 base, with 7 bases left between them. The CDR3 loop spans 13 amino acids. Germline CDR1 reads SGHRS; CDR2 reads YFSETQ. The CDR3 DNA is TGCGCCAGCAGCTCGGAGGGGAACACTGAAGCTTTCTTT. Its protein is CASSSEGNTEAFF.

This chain connects TRBV19 to TRBJ1-3, with D hard to call. The V gene's germline CDR1 is LNHDA and CDR2 SQIVND (reference sequence). The CDR3 has 13 residues. V gave up 7 bases and J gave up 2 bases, with 9 bases separating them. CDR3 region: CASNPVPGNTIYF. The CDR3 nucleotides read TGTGCCAGTAATCCCGTCCCTGGAAACACCATATATTTT.

This clone was seen only a few times. The rearrangement uses TRBV19 and TRBJ1-5, with TRBD1 matching over 10 bases. The CDR3 has 16 residues. The V segment lost 5 bases and the J segment 2 bases; nucleotides outside the gene matches: 6. Germline values: CDR1 LNHDA, CDR2 SQIVND (reference sequence). The CDR3 sequence: CASSLGTGVGNQPQHF. CDR3 DNA sequence: TGTGCCAGTAGTTTAGGGACAGGGGTGGGCAATCAGCCCCAGCATTTT.

The chain employs TRBV15 and TRBJ1-2; D unclear. Germline lookup yields CDR1 LNHNV and CDR2 YYDKDF (reference sequence). This CDR3 spans 15 amino acids. The V gene lost 0 bases and the J gene lost 0 bases, with 8 bases spanning the gap. This CDR3 reads CATSRETGANYGYTF. In DNA, the CDR3 is TGTGCCACCAGCAGAGAGACGGGAGCTAACTATGGCTACACCTTC.

The V call is TRBV6-1, the J call TRBJ1-6; 8 bases are a match to TRBD1. Germline V gene sequence: CDR1 MNHNS, CDR2 SASEGT. With 5 bases clipped from V and 8 bases from J, the junction kept 8 bases outside the gene matches. CDR3 length: 15 residues. The CDR3 is CASSLDRENYSPLHF. Here the CDR3 DNA reads TGTGCCAGCAGTTTGGACAGGGAGAATTATTCACCCCTCCACTTT.

A remark on this clone: Germline is not matched at one junction end, which may reflect a read error. This chain uses TRBV7-2 with TRBJ2-7; D gene uncertain. Germline CDR1 is SGHTA and CDR2 is FQGNSA. CDR3 length equals 12 residues. CDR3 region: CASILVGYEQYF. The DNA of the CDR3 is TGTGCCAGCATCTTAGTTGGCTACGAGCAGTACTTC.

J is TRBJ2-1 and V is TRBV4-1, with a weak D call TRBD1 (5 bases). This CDR3 spans 17 amino acids. In germline, CDR1 is MGHRA, CDR2 YSYEKL. Trimming pared 4 bases from V and 4 bases from J, leaving 20 bases between. Here the CDR3 reads CASSPPVGAGLYNEQFF. CDR3 coding DNA: TGCGCCAGCAGCCCCCCGGTTGGAGCAGGGTTATACAATGAGCAGTTCTTC.

On this clone itself: The CDR3 does not end in the conserved phenylalanine or tryptophan, so this is likely a read error. No DNA is shown, since the ends of the CDR3 on it are uncertain; the CDR3 is the one TCRdb lists. V is TRBV2 and J is TRBJ1-6. The CDR3 spans 12 residues, counting both ends. Per germline, CDR1 SNHLY and CDR2 FYNNEI. This CDR3 is CASSRDRSGFHY.